This TCR beta chain is drawn from a study of T cell responses to AZD1222 COVID-19 vaccine. Study results and limitations: Scientists sampled the repertoires only once the peak T cell response had passed.

V was shortened by 1 base and J by 5 bases, with 9 bases between the two germline ends. The CDR3 totals 13 residues. The germline V gene encodes CDR1 SGHRS and CDR2 YFSETQ. Turning to this clone: Its antigen is unknown.

The protocol was immunoSEQ multiplex PCR, while the TCRdb copy is restricted to in-frame clones and leaves out a portion. The data show 150,000 or so clones, about 89% seen once. This chain links TRBV5-1 with TRBJ2-5; D gene unclear. The sequence derives from an adult who received the AZD1222 COVID-19 vaccine. Sequenced material: peripheral blood, taken 28 days after the second AZD1222 dose. This chain's CDR3 is CASSLHSLETQYF. CDR3 DNA: TGCGCCAGCAGCTTGCATTCGCTGGAGACCCAGTACTTC.